This TCR beta chain came from a study of T cell responses to AZD1222 COVID-19 vaccine. Study conclusions and caveats: The study found Spike-specific TCR breadth and depth rose after two AZD1222 doses.

Data came from immunoSEQ multiplex PCR; TCRdb stores just in-frame clones and leaves some out. The sample carries more than 110,000 clones, around 93% recorded once. About this clone: Its antigen is as yet unknown.

V dropped 3 bases and J dropped 8 bases, with 19 bases sitting between them. The CDR3 has 16 amino acids. CDR1 LNHNV and CDR2 YYDKDF come from the germline V gene (reference sequence). J is TRBJ1-4 and V is TRBV15, with TRBD1 as a possible D gene (6 bases). The sample was peripheral blood, taken on day 0 of AZD1222 vaccination. The sequence derives from an adult in good health. The CDR3 DNA is TGTGCCACCAGCAGGGCTCTGGGGGCGGAGGAGGAAAAACTGTTTTTT. It yields the protein CATSRALGAEEEKLFF. Using reference TRBV15 and TRBJ1-4 for the parts outside the CDR3, the full variable domain is DAMVIQNPRYQVTQFGKPVTLSCSQTLNHNVMYWYQQKSSQAPKLLFHYYDKDFNNEADTPDNFQSRRPNTSFCFLDIRSPGLGDTAMYLCATSRALGAEEEKLFFGSGTQLSVL.